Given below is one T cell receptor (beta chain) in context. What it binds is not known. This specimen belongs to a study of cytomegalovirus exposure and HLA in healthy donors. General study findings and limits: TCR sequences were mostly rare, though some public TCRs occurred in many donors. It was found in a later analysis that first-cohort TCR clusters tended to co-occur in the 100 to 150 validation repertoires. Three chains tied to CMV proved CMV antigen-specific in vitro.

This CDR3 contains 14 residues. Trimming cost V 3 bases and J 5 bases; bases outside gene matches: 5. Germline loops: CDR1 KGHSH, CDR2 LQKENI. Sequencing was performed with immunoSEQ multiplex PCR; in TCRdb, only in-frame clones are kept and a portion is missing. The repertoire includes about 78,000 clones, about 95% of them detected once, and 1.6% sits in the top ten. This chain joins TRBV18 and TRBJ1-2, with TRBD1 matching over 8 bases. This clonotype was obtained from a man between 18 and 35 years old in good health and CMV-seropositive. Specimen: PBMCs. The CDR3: CASSPQDRAYGYTF. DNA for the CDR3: TGTGCCAGCTCACCCCAGGACAGGGCATATGGCTACACCTTC. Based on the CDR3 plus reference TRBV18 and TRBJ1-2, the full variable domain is NAGVMQNPRHLVRRRGQEARLRCSPMKGHSHVYWYRQLPEEGLKFMVYLQKENIIDESGMPKERFSAEFPKEGPSILRIQQVVRGDSAAYFCASSPQDRAYGYTFGSGTRLTVV.